These 18 T cell receptor beta chains were sequenced from one sample in a study of blood T cell repertoires in COVID-19. Profiled with immunoSEQ multiplex PCR; TCRdb holds only in-frame clones, not every one. This sample has some 250,000 clones; roughly 88% occur once, and the top ten carry 9% to 15%. The specimen was peripheral blood. These receptors all stem from an elderly man with acute or convalescent COVID-19.

V gene TRBV9 combines with J gene TRBJ1-2; tentative D call: TRBD1 (5 bases). This CDR3 is built from 14 residues. Trimming left V 4 bases short and J 1 base short, with 11 bases between. The germline V gene has CDR1 SGDLS and CDR2 YYNGEE. Here the CDR3 DNA reads TGTGCCAGCAGCCTAGACAGCCTTAACTATGGCTACACCTTC. Translating gives CASSLDSLNYGYTF. The entire variable domain, with the rest obtained from reference TRBV9 and TRBJ1-2, is as follows: DSGVTQTPKHLITATGQRVTLRCSPRSGDLSVYWYQQSLDQGLQFLIQYYNGEERAKGNILERFSAQQFPDLHSELNLSSLELGDSALYFCASSLDSLNYGYTFGSGTRLTVV.

The chain carries TRBV9 and TRBJ2-1, with 8 bases that match TRBD2. The CDR3 totals 16 residues. Germline lookup yields CDR1 SGDLS and CDR2 YYNGEE. J lost 4 bases, V lost 3 bases, and 9 bases had no gene match. CDR3 loop: CASSAGREVAYNEQFF. In DNA, the CDR3 is TGTGCCAGCAGCGCGGGGCGGGAGGTCGCGTACAATGAGCAGTTCTTC.

J is TRBJ1-1 and V is TRBV28, with TRBD1 matching 12 bases. The CDR3 runs 14 residues. Unmatched junction bases numbered 10, after V lost 6 bases and J lost 11 bases. CDR1 and CDR2 (germline): MDHEN, SYDVKM. CDR3 sequence (DNA): TGTGCCAGCAGCAACCGGGACAGGGGGCTACGGGCTTTCTTT. Translated: CASSNRDRGLRAFF.

This clone is a singleton in its sample. The chain has TRBV4-3 and TRBJ1-4; perhaps TRBD1 as D (5 bases). Germline assignment: CDR1 LGHNA and CDR2 YSLEER. V dropped 0 bases and J dropped 10 bases, with 15 bases sitting between them. The CDR3 length is 15 residues. The CDR3 sequence is CASSQDRQGGGKLFF. In nucleotides, the CDR3 is TGCGCCAGCAGCCAAGATCGGCAGGGAGGCGGAAAACTGTTTTTT.

V is TRBV6-1 and J is TRBJ1-5, with D uncertain. V was clipped by 3 bases and J by 0 bases, with 9 bases between them. The CDR3 length is 15 residues. Germline V gene lookup returns CDR1 MNHNS and CDR2 SASEGT. DNA of the CDR3: TGTGCCAGCAGTGACGGAGCTTATAGCAATCAGCCCCAGCATTTT. This translates into CASSDGAYSNQPQHF.

This clone has a single count. The chain carries TRBV18 and TRBJ2-3, with 7 bases that match TRBD2. The trim removed 0 bases at V and 1 base at J, leaving 7 bases unmatched. This CDR3 region has 17 residues. From germline, CDR1 is KGHSH and CDR2 LQKENI. Here the CDR3 DNA reads TGTGCCAGCTCACCACCGGGGAGGGTGGGAGGCACAGATACGCAGTATTTT. This encodes CASSPPGRVGGTDTQYF.

This clone has only one observation. This chain joins TRBV3-1 (or the pseudogene TRBV3-2) and TRBJ2-7; the D gene is possibly TRBD1 (6 bases). The CDR3 loop spans 14 amino acids. Germline CDR1 and CDR2: LGHDT and YNNKEL (reference sequence). V was trimmed by 3 bases and J by 0 bases, leaving 9 bases between them. The chain's CDR3 is CASSQEGGSYEQYF. Here the CDR3 DNA reads TGTGCCAGCAGCCAGGAAGGGGGCTCCTACGAGCAGTACTTC.

This rearrangement joins TRBV10-3 to TRBJ2-3; 10 nucleotides line up with TRBD2. This CDR3 spans 14 amino acids. Trimming removed 11 bases from V and 2 bases from J; junction bases left unmatched: 7. CDR1 is ENHRY and CDR2 is SYGVKD in the germline V gene. CDR3 in DNA: TGTGCCGCAGGACTAGCGGATTTCACAGATACGCAGTATTTT. Protein: CAAGLADFTDTQYF.

The chain carries TRBV18 and TRBJ2-7; D is perhaps TRBD2 (5 bases). The CDR3 has 13 amino acids. Germline V gene data show CDR1 as KGHSH and CDR2 as LQKENI. V was pared by 6 bases and J by 5 bases, with 14 bases between. Here the CDR3 reads CASSRGPGDEQYF. CDR3 bases: TGTGCCAGCTCTCGCGGGCCTGGTGACGAGCAGTACTTC. The whole variable domain, remainder taken from reference TRBV18 and TRBJ2-7, is NAGVMQNPRHLVRRRGQEARLRCSPMKGHSHVYWYRQLPEEGLKFMVYLQKENIIDESGMPKERFSAEFPKEGPSILRIQQVVRGDSAAYFCASSRGPGDEQYFGPGTRLTVT.

The chain has TRBV15 and TRBJ2-2; possible D gene TRBD1, 6 bases. CDR1 is LNHNV, CDR2 YYDKDF, per germline (reference sequence). V was cut by 0 bases and J by 5 bases, with 10 bases left in between. The CDR3 is 15 residues long. The CDR3 coding sequence is TGTGCCACCAGCAGAGATCCGAGGGGGACCGGGGAGCTGTTTTTT. Amino acids: CATSRDPRGTGELFF.

The chain recombines TRBV19 with TRBJ2-4; 13 bases are a match to TRBD2. The CDR3 has 16 amino acids. The V segment lost 7 bases and the J segment 2 bases; nucleotides outside the gene matches: 5. The germline CDR1 and CDR2 sequences are LNHDA and SQIVND (reference sequence). CDR3 bases: TGTGCCAGTACTCCGACTAGCGGGAGGCCCAAAAACATTCAGTACTTC. Translated, it gives CASTPTSGRPKNIQYF.

The chain carries TRBV7-2 and TRBJ2-2; 12 bases line up with TRBD2. Germline V gives CDR1 SGHTA, CDR2 FQGNSA. CDR3 length: 17 amino acids. The V gene end was trimmed by 5 bases and the J gene end by 4 bases; junction bases not matched to a gene: 8. The CDR3 sequence: CASSPRLAGVSTGELFF. As DNA, the CDR3 is TGTGCCAGCAGCCCGCGACTAGCGGGAGTAAGCACCGGGGAGCTGTTTTTT.

The V call is TRBV25-1, the J call TRBJ2-3, with D possibly matching TRBD1 (6 bases). This CDR3 spans 12 amino acids. Germline-derived CDR1 and CDR2 are MGHDK and SYGVNS. The V end was cut by 6 bases, the J end by 10 bases, with 14 bases between. The CDR3 DNA is TGTGCCAGCAGAGGCGGTGGGGGCCCGCAGTATTTT. It translates to CASRGGGGPQYF.

This clone showed up many times. The chain employs TRBV28 and TRBJ2-7, with 9 bases that match TRBD2. This CDR3 contains 17 residues. CDR1 is MDHEN and CDR2 is SYDVKM in the germline V gene. J lost 0 bases, V lost 2 bases, and 8 bases had no gene match. CDR3 amino acids: CASSLGSSGMDSYEQYF. CDR3 DNA: TGTGCCAGCAGTTTAGGCTCTAGCGGGATGGACTCCTACGAGCAGTACTTC.

The chain employs TRBV5-1 and TRBJ2-7; 8 bases match TRBD1. The CDR3 is 15 residues long. The trim removed 5 bases at V and 3 bases at J, leaving 10 bases unmatched. Germline V CDR1 and CDR2: SGHRS, YFSETQ. CDR3 protein: CASRTSLDRGYEQYF. CDR3 sequence (DNA): TGCGCCAGCAGAACCTCACTCGACAGGGGCTACGAGCAGTACTTC.

This clone was observed a few times. J is TRBJ1-5 and V is TRBV2; maybe TRBD1 (5 bases). The CDR3 is made up of 13 amino acids. V lost 3 bases, J lost 6 bases, and 9 bases lay in between. Germline V gene data show CDR1 as SNHLY and CDR2 as FYNNEI. Here the CDR3 DNA reads TGTGCCAGCAGTGAGACAAGGGGTCAGCCCCAGCATTTT. Its translation: CASSETRGQPQHF.

The rearrangement uses TRBV27 and TRBJ2-1; 9 bases fit TRBD1. This CDR3 has 16 residues. Germline CDR1 is MNHEY and CDR2 is SMNVEV (reference sequence). Trimming took 6 bases from V and 4 from J; bases not matched to a gene: 10. Here the CDR3 DNA reads TGTGCCAGCAGGGGCCCTAGGACAGGGGCTTACAATGAGCAGTTCTTC. Amino acid sequence: CASRGPRTGAYNEQFF.

This CDR3 is CASSLTSGKDTQYF. The DNA for the CDR3 is TGTGCCAGCAGCTTGACTAGCGGGAAAGATACGCAGTATTTT. This rearrangement joins TRBV5-6 to TRBJ2-3; 10 bases fit TRBD2. The CDR3 totals 14 residues. Trimming removed 1 base from V and 5 bases from J; junction bases left unmatched: 1. The germline gives CDR1 SGHDT, CDR2 YYEEEE.